One sample yielded the 23 T cell receptor beta chains listed below, sequenced in a study of T cell responses to AZD1222 COVID-19 vaccine. Using immunoSEQ multiplex PCR, the repertoire was profiled, and TCRdb retains in-frame clones only, with some absent. The sample lists roughly 150,000 clones; around 91% were seen once. The sample here was peripheral blood, taken on day 0 of AZD1222 vaccination. The receptors stem from an adult in good health.

The V call is TRBV7-9, the J call TRBJ2-1; 11 bases match TRBD1. Germline CDR1 and CDR2: SEHNR and FQNEAQ (reference sequence). The CDR3 consists of 14 residues. V lost 5 bases, J lost 9 bases, and 6 bases stayed unmatched. CDR3 sequence (DNA): TGTGCCAGCAGCCCTGGGACAGGGGGTTTTGAGCAGTTCTTC. Translation gives CASSPGTGGFEQFF.

The V call is TRBV27, the J call TRBJ1-1; 9 bases are shared with TRBD1. V lost 4 bases, J lost 10 bases, and 7 bases stayed unmatched. CDR3 size: 13 residues. Germline V gives CDR1 MNHEY, CDR2 SMNVEV (reference sequence). CDR3 sequence: CASSSRDRVAAFF. Written as DNA, the CDR3 is TGTGCCAGCAGTTCCCGGGACAGGGTAGCAGCTTTCTTT.

This clone has only one observation. The genes are TRBV28 and TRBJ2-5; 9 bases line up with TRBD2. Losses at the gene ends were 2 bases for V and 6 bases for J; bases not matched to a gene: 7. The CDR3 consists of 15 residues. CDR1 MDHEN and CDR2 SYDVKM come from the germline V gene. The CDR3 spells CASSLRRLAVKTQYF. The CDR3 region has the DNA TGTGCCAGCAGTTTAAGGCGACTAGCGGTTAAGACCCAGTACTTC.

This CDR3 is CASSPTGFEQYF. DNA of the CDR3: TGTGCCAGCAGCCCGACAGGGTTCGAGCAGTACTTC. This chain joins TRBV3-1 (or the pseudogene TRBV3-2) and TRBJ2-7, with 7 nucleotides matching TRBD1. This CDR3 is 12 amino acids long. Per the germline V gene, CDR1 is LGHDT and CDR2 is YNNKEL (reference sequence). Trimming removed 4 bases from V and 6 bases from J; junction bases left unmatched: 3.

The genes are TRBV5-1 and TRBJ1-2; TRBD1 agrees at 8 bases. CDR1 SGHRS and CDR2 YFSETQ come from the germline V gene. This CDR3 contains 14 residues. With 0 bases clipped from V and 4 bases from J, the junction kept 2 bases outside the gene matches. The CDR3: CASSLGQGSYGYTF. The CDR3 DNA follows: TGCGCCAGCAGCTTGGGACAGGGGTCCTATGGCTACACCTTC.

The chain combines TRBV29-1 with TRBJ2-7, with 7 positions matching TRBD1. The CDR3 has 12 residues. Trimming removed 4 bases from V and 5 bases from J; junction bases left unmatched: 5. CDR1 and CDR2 (germline): SQVTM, ANQGSEA. The CDR3, as DNA: TGCAGCGTTGCCTTGACAGGGAACGAGCAGTACTTC. It encodes CSVALTGNEQYF.

The V and J genes are TRBV6-5 and TRBJ1-1; D is uncertain. Germline V CDR1 and CDR2: MNHEY, SVGAGI. V lost 2 bases and J 11 bases, leaving 9 bases between the germline ends. CDR3 length: 11 residues. CDR3 bases: TGTGCCAGCAGTTACAATAGGAGGGCTTTCTTT. As protein: CASSYNRRAFF.

The gene calls are TRBV4-3 and TRBJ1-5, with D possibly matching TRBD1 (5 bases). The CDR3 is made up of 13 amino acids. The germline V gene has CDR1 LGHNA and CDR2 YSLEER. Trimming left V 3 bases short and J 7 bases short, with 10 bases between. Here the CDR3 DNA reads TGCGCCAGCAGCCAGGGGGGGGAACAGCCCCAGCATTTT. Amino acids: CASSQGGEQPQHF.

This clone has a single count. The chain combines TRBV2 with TRBJ2-3, with D hard to call. V lost 1 base and J lost 1, with 9 bases in between. CDR3 length: 15 amino acids. Germline CDR1 SNHLY, CDR2 FYNNEI. In DNA form, the CDR3 reads TGTGCCAGCAGTGAAGGGACGGCTCGCACAGATACGCAGTATTTT. It codes for CASSEGTARTDTQYF.

The J gene is TRBJ2-7, the V gene TRBV5-1, with TRBD2 matching 11 bases. The CDR3 loop spans 16 amino acids. Trimming at V came to 4 bases and at J to 0 bases, leaving 6 bases not matched to a gene. In germline, CDR1 is SGHRS, CDR2 YFSETQ. The CDR3 region is CASSQGTSGYSYEQYF. In DNA form, the CDR3 reads TGCGCCAGCAGCCAAGGGACTAGCGGCTACTCCTACGAGCAGTACTTC.

The V gene is TRBV19, the J gene TRBJ1-1; 7 positions match TRBD1. V trimming: 7 bases; J trimming: 2 bases; junction bases outside the gene matches: 7. The CDR3 runs to 14 residues. Looked up from germline, CDR1 is LNHDA and CDR2 is SQIVND (reference sequence). The CDR3: CASNSGTANTEAFF. CDR3 nucleotide sequence: TGTGCCAGTAATTCCGGGACAGCTAACACTGAAGCTTTCTTT.

The chain carries TRBV19 and TRBJ2-3; D possibly corresponds to TRBD2 (7 bases). The CDR3 covers 14 residues. V shed 6 bases and J shed 2 bases, with 12 bases lying between them. Germline assignment: CDR1 LNHDA and CDR2 SQIVND (reference sequence). The CDR3 sequence is CASSLGGDTDTQYF. CDR3 sequence (DNA): TGTGCCAGTAGCCTAGGGGGGGACACAGATACGCAGTATTTT.

The DNA for the CDR3 is TGCGCCAGCAGTCAGGGTCCGGCGCAGATCACAGATACGCAGTATTTT. It encodes CASSQGPAQITDTQYF. The chain recombines TRBV23-1 with TRBJ2-3; D ambiguous. TRBV23-1 is recorded as an ORF, its role being uncertain. The CDR3 extends over 16 amino acids. The germline V and J ends were trimmed by 3 bases and 2 bases, with 15 bases remaining between them.

The genes are TRBV12-3 or TRBV12-4 and TRBJ2-7, with a weak D call TRBD1 (5 bases). Trimming stripped 5 bases from V and 4 bases from J, with 9 bases between. CDR3 length: 12 amino acids. The CDR3 coding sequence is TGTGCCAGCAGTGACCGACAGTACGAGCAGTACTTC. Protein sequence: CASSDRQYEQYF.

V gene TRBV5-1 combines with J gene TRBJ1-1; TRBD1 might be the D (6 bases). Between the trimmed V and J ends, which lost 1 base and 0 bases, there was a span of 13 bases. The CDR3 has 16 residues. CDR1 is SGHRS and CDR2 is YFSETQ in the germline V gene. The CDR3 bases are TGCGCCAGCAGCTTGTTGGGACATGGGCTGAACACTGAAGCTTTCTTT. Translating gives CASSLLGHGLNTEAFF.

The chain has TRBV11-2 and TRBJ2-7; D is unclear. CDR3 size: 13 residues. Looked up from germline, CDR1 is SGHAT and CDR2 is FQNNGV. The germline V and J ends were trimmed by 4 bases and 4 bases, with 11 bases remaining between them. CDR3 nucleotide sequence: TGTGCCAGCAGCTCCCTGGGATGGTACGAGCAGTACTTC. Translation: CASSSLGWYEQYF. Full variable domain (rest looked up from reference TRBV11-2 and TRBJ2-7): EAGVAQSPRYKIIEKRQSVAFWCNPISGHATLYWYQQILGQGPKLLIQFQNNGVVDDSQLPKDRFSAERLKGVDSTLKIQPAKLEDSAVYLCASSSLGWYEQYFGPGTRLTVT.

CDR3 bases: TGCGCCAGCAGCCAGCCGGGGCAAGGGTATGAAGCTTTCTTT. It specifies CASSQPGQGYEAFF. The chain carries TRBV4-1 and TRBJ1-1, with D possibly matching TRBD1 (5 bases). V lost 3 bases and J lost 7, with 15 bases in between. The CDR3 covers 14 residues. CDR1 MGHRA and CDR2 YSYEKL come from the germline V gene.

V usage is TRBV19 and J usage is TRBJ2-4, with a possible D match to TRBD2 (7 bases). CDR1 and CDR2 from the germline V gene are LNHDA and SQIVND (reference sequence). Trimming removed 5 bases from V and 6 bases from J, with 20 bases in between. The CDR3 has 16 amino acids. The CDR3 spells CASSAQGRVSGNIQYF. The CDR3 DNA sequence: TGTGCCAGTAGTGCCCAGGGGAGGGTTTCGGGAAACATTCAGTACTTC.

The CDR3 nucleotides are TGCGCCAGCAGCCTGGGTTCTAGCGGGTCATACAATGAGCAGTTCTTC. It yields the protein CASSLGSSGSYNEQFF. J is TRBJ2-1 and V is TRBV5-1; 8 bases are a match to TRBD2. There are 16 residues in the CDR3. V shed 4 bases, J shed 4 bases, and the junction held 10 bases outside the gene matches. The germline CDR1 and CDR2 sequences are SGHRS and YFSETQ.

This chain connects TRBV28 to TRBJ2-7; 8 bases align to TRBD1. Germline CDR1 and CDR2: MDHEN and SYDVKM. The CDR3 has 14 residues. V dropped 2 bases and J dropped 4; count of bases not matched to a gene: 4. CDR3 sequence: CASSLQGAHYEQYF. The DNA of the CDR3 is TGTGCCAGCAGTTTACAGGGGGCGCATTACGAGCAGTACTTC.

The V gene is TRBV5-4, the J gene TRBJ2-3; no clear D gene. Trimming stripped 1 base from V and 7 bases from J, with 13 bases between. CDR1 and CDR2 from the germline V gene are SGHNT and YYREEE (reference sequence). The CDR3 runs 14 residues. The CDR3 bases are TGTGCCAGCAGCTTGTCGGATAGGGTAAATACGCAGTATTTT. This codes for CASSLSDRVNTQYF.

This clone came up a few times. The rearrangement uses TRBV2 and TRBJ2-7, with D hard to call. Per the germline V gene, CDR1 is SNHLY and CDR2 is FYNNEI. CDR3 length: 12 amino acids. Trimming removed 6 bases from V and 5 bases from J, with 11 bases in between. The CDR3 coding sequence is TGTGCCAGCAGCGATAGGTTGCACGAGCAGTACTTC. Translating gives CASSDRLHEQYF.

V and J are TRBV25-1 and TRBJ2-7; 8 bases are a match to TRBD1. The V and J ends lost 6 bases and 1 base, in that order; junction bases with no gene match: 8. Germline V gives CDR1 MGHDK, CDR2 SYGVNS. The CDR3 covers 15 residues. CDR3 protein: CASSSRTGPSYEQYF. The CDR3 bases are TGTGCCAGCAGCTCTAGGACAGGGCCATCCTACGAGCAGTACTTC.